Listed below are T cell receptor beta chains from one sample, sequenced in a study of T cells in localized non-small cell lung cancer. The table came from immunoSEQ multiplex PCR; TCRdb's copy has only in-frame clones and leaves some out. This table holds tens of thousands of clones, 88% found once. The source was peripheral blood, collected before any cancer treatment. The origin of the receptors is a woman aged 40 to 75 with stage I squamous cell lung carcinoma. Both conserved end residues are part of each CDR3. Each record gives: J gene, clone size, V gene, D gene, CDR3 DNA, CDR3 protein. D genes are given only for firm matches. Clone size, where shown, is once, few, many, or a class for clones that have expanded.

TRBJ1-1,.,TRBV5-5,TRBD1,TGTGCCAGCAGCAACTCGGACAGGGGGCGGGGGAACACTGAAGCTTTCTTT,CASSNSDRGRGNTEAFF
TRBJ1-4,.,TRBV9,.,TGTGCCAGCAGCTCGCATGGGGGCAGTGAAAAACTGTTTTTT,CASSSHGGSEKLFF
TRBJ1-2,.,TRBV9,.,TGTGCCAGCAGCGTAGCTACAGGGCAGGGTAAGGTCTTGAACTATGGCTACACCTTC,CASSVATGQGKVLNYGYTF
TRBJ1-5,.,TRBV7-2,.,TGTGCCAGCAGCTTACGGCAGGGGCGAAATCAGCCCCAGCATTTT,CASSLRQGRNQPQHF
TRBJ1-2,.,TRBV18,.,TGTGCCAGCTCACCCGCGGGACTTGTCTATGGCTACACCTTC,CASSPAGLVYGYTF
TRBJ1-5,.,TRBV19,.,TGTGCCAGTAGTATAGTACAGGGCAATCAGCCCCAGCATTTT,CASSIVQGNQPQHF
TRBJ1-1,.,TRBV27,.,TGTGCCAGCAGTTTAAGGTGGGAGGTAGTCACTGAAGCTTTCTTT,CASSLRWEVVTEAFF
TRBJ2-1,.,TRBV5-1,TRBD2,TGCGCCAGCAGCTTGGTCGCTAGCGGGCACAATGAGCAGTTCTTC,CASSLVASGHNEQFF
TRBJ1-4,.,TRBV11-2,.,TGTGCCAGCAGCCCTGAACCCAGAGAAAAACTGTTTTTT,CASSPEPREKLFF
TRBJ2-2,.,TRBV9,.,TGTGCCAGCAGCGTAGAAGTCGGGGAGCTGTTTTTT,CASSVEVGELFF
TRBJ1-5,.,TRBV5-6,TRBD1,TGTGCCAGCAGCTGGAGCGCCGGGACAGCTAGCAATCAGCCCCAGCATTTT,CASSWSAGTASNQPQHF
TRBJ1-5,.,TRBV9,.,TGTGCCAGCAGCCCGGAGGGCAGGGTATATCAGCCCCAGCATTTT,CASSPEGRVYQPQHF
TRBJ2-3,.,TRBV7-7,TRBD2,TGTGCTAGCAGCTTAGCGGGGGTAGCAGATACGCAGTATTTT,CASSLAGVADTQYF
TRBJ2-1,.,TRBV30,.,TGTGCCTGGAGTGAATACCAAGGACGGATCTACAATGAGCAGTTCTTC,CAWSEYQGRIYNEQFF
TRBJ1-6,.,TRBV7-8,TRBD1,TGTGCCAGCAGCTTAGGTCAGGGGGCAAATTCACCCCTCCACTTT,CASSLGQGANSPLHF
TRBJ1-5,.,TRBV27,.,TGTGCCAGCAGTTTATACAGGGGCAATCAGCCCCAGCATTTT,CASSLYRGNQPQHF
TRBJ1-5,once,TRBV5-8,TRBD1,TGTGCCAGCAGCGATCAGGGACAGGGTGATCAGCCCCAGCATTTT,CASSDQGQGDQPQHF
TRBJ2-5,.,TRBV9,TRBD2,TGTGCCAGCAGCGTAGGTGATAGCGGGTACTACCAAGAGACCCAGTACTTC,CASSVGDSGYYQETQYF
TRBJ2-3,.,TRBV9,TRBD1,TGTGCCAGCAGCGTCAGACAGGGGGCTTCAGATACGCAGTATTTT,CASSVRQGASDTQYF
TRBJ2-1,.,TRBV15,.,TGTGCCACCAGCAGAGGTTCCGGAGGGTTCAATGAGCAGTTCTTC,CATSRGSGGFNEQFF
TRBJ1-1,.,TRBV7-9,.,TGTGCCAGCAGCTCTCAGGGGAACACTGAAGCTTTCTTT,CASSSQGNTEAFF
TRBJ1-6,.,TRBV4-1,TRBD1,TGCGCCAGCAGCCATACGGGACAGAGAATTTTTAATTCACCCCTCCACTTT,CASSHTGQRIFNSPLHF
TRBJ1-1,.,TRBV5-1,.,TGCGCCAGCAGCTTGGGTACCATGAACACTGAAGCTTTCTTT,CASSLGTMNTEAFF
TRBJ1-6,.,TRBV9,TRBD1,TGTGCCAGCAGCTACGGACAGGCCGTGGCGTCACCCCTCCACTTT,CASSYGQAVASPLHF
TRBJ1-6,.,TRBV5-1,.,TGCGCCAGCAGCATCTCCCCGCAGGGGATTAATTCACCCCTCCACTTT,CASSISPQGINSPLHF
TRBJ2-5,.,TRBV5-6,TRBD2,TGTGCCAGCAGCCGGGGGGGAGAGACCCAGTACTTC,CASSRGGETQYF
TRBJ1-6,few,TRBV2,TRBD1,TGTGCCAGCAGTGAAGCGGGGGGACAGGGGGTTAATAGAGCACCCCTCCACTTT,CASSEAGGQGVNRAPLHF
TRBJ2-1,.,TRBV6-4,.,TGTGCCAGCAGTGACGATCTGGGGGGAAACAATGAGCAGTTCTTC,CASSDDLGGNNEQFF
TRBJ1-2,.,TRBV5-4,.,TGTGCCAGCAGCTCCAGGGTAGCTAACTATGGCTACACCTTC,CASSSRVANYGYTF
TRBJ1-5,.,TRBV4-1,TRBD1,TGCGCCAGCAGCCCTTCGACAGGGACTCAGCCCCAGCATTTT,CASSPSTGTQPQHF
TRBJ1-3,few,TRBV4-1,.,TGCGCCAGCAGCCAAGATCGCACAGGCGCTGGAAACACCATATATTTT,CASSQDRTGAGNTIYF
TRBJ1-1,.,TRBV5-1,.,TGCGCCAGCAGCAGGGAGGCAGCTAACACTGAAGCTTTCTTT,CASSREAANTEAFF
TRBJ1-3,.,TRBV7-9,.,TGTGCCAGCAGCCTGACAGGAAACACCATATATTTT,CASSLTGNTIYF
TRBJ2-1,.,TRBV5-5,TRBD1,TGTGCCAGCAGCTTGGCCGGGACAGGGGTTTTCAATGAGCAGTTCTTC,CASSLAGTGVFNEQFF
TRBJ2-7,.,TRBV4-1,.,TGCGCCAGCAGCCAAGAAGGAAAAGGGGACGAGCAGTACTTC,CASSQEGKGDEQYF
TRBJ1-2,.,TRBV6-5,.,TGTGCCAGCAGCCCCGGACACTTTAACTATGGCTACACCTTC,CASSPGHFNYGYTF